Listed below are T cell receptor beta chains from one sample, sequenced in a study of siplizumab effects on memory and regulatory T cells. Measured with immunoSEQ multiplex PCR; TCRdb has only the in-frame clones, and not every one. Here the sample spans more than 85,000 clones, around 94% being singletons. Material for sequencing was Tregs sorted from blood. Source of these receptors: a human donor in good health. Both conserved end residues are part of each CDR3. D genes are given only for firm matches. Clone size is stated in some rows and not others, as once, few, many or a class when expanded.

j_gene	d_gene	abundance	v_gene	CDR3aa	CDR3nt
TRBJ2-5	.	.	TRBV7-9	CASSLGRGTDRLWQETQYF	TGTGCCAGCAGCCTCGGTAGAGGGACGGATAGGTTGTGGCAAGAGACCCAGTACTTC
TRBJ2-3	.	.	TRBV11-3	CASSLAFPNTQYF	TGTGCCAGCAGCTTAGCCTTTCCCAATACGCAGTATTTT
TRBJ2-1	.	.	TRBV15	CATSRGNGMTWGRGNEQFF	TGTGCCACCAGCAGAGGAAACGGAATGACTTGGGGGAGAGGAAATGAGCAGTTCTTC
TRBJ2-3	TRBD1	.	TRBV28	CASSLDPPGQGQDTQYF	TGTGCCAGCAGTTTAGATCCCCCGGGACAGGGGCAAGATACGCAGTATTTT
TRBJ2-6	TRBD1	.	TRBV5-1	CASSRGTGSGANVLTF	TGCGCCAGCAGCCGAGGGACAGGGAGTGGGGCCAACGTCCTGACTTTC
TRBJ2-2	.	.	TRBV21-1	CASSKYYEDTGELFF	TGTGCCAGCAGCAAATATTATGAGGACACCGGGGAGCTGTTTTTT
TRBJ1-1	.	.	TRBV6-1	CASIPLRNTEAFF	TGTGCCAGCATCCCACTCAGGAACACTGAAGCTTTCTTT
TRBJ2-2	TRBD2	.	TRBV6-5	CASSYRTSGLIGELFF	TGTGCCAGCAGTTACCGGACTAGCGGGCTTATCGGGGAGCTGTTTTTT
TRBJ2-1	.	.	TRBV29-1	CSVDGGLAYNEQFF	TGCAGCGTTGATGGCGGACTTGCCTACAATGAGCAGTTCTTC
TRBJ2-3	.	.	TRBV30	CAWKGWAGPDTQYF	TGTGCCTGGAAGGGCTGGGCAGGACCTGATACGCAGTATTTT
TRBJ1-2	.	.	TRBV5-4	CASSDAARASYTF	TGTGCCAGCAGCGACGCCGCCAGGGCCAGCTACACCTTC
TRBJ1-5	.	once	TRBV29-1	CSVGKRGQPQHF	TGCAGCGTTGGAAAAAGGGGTCAGCCCCAGCATTTT
TRBJ2-7	TRBD2	.	TRBV30	CAWSVLRLAGGYEQYF	TGTGCCTGGAGTGTACTAAGACTAGCGGGAGGCTACGAGCAGTACTTC
TRBJ1-1	.	.	TRBV6-1	CASSEARGGGAFF	TGTGCCAGCAGTGAAGCCAGGGGCGGAGGAGCTTTCTTT
TRBJ2-7	.	.	TRBV28	CASSLRGAASYEQYF	TGTGCCAGCAGTTTAAGGGGGGCGGCATCCTACGAGCAGTACTTC
TRBJ1-6	.	.	TRBV6-9	CASSYSSVSTDSPLHF	TGTGCCAGCAGTTATTCCTCAGTCTCAACTGATTCACCCCTCCACTTT
TRBJ2-1	TRBD2	.	TRBV7-6	CASSLASGRNYNEQFF	TGTGCCAGCAGCTTAGCGAGCGGGAGAAACTACAATGAGCAGTTCTTC
TRBJ2-7	TRBD2	.	TRBV7-8	CASSLFRGVDEQYF	TGTGCCAGCAGCTTATTTCGGGGGGTGGACGAGCAGTACTTC
TRBJ1-5	TRBD1	.	TRBV28	CASSLLGQGVNSLVSQPQHF	TGTGCCAGCAGTTTATTAGGACAGGGTGTCAATTCGTTAGTATCACAGCCCCAGCATTTT
TRBJ2-1	TRBD1	.	TRBV28	CASSYRTGVVYNEQFF	TGTGCCAGCAGTTACCGGACAGGGGTTGTCTACAATGAGCAGTTCTTC
TRBJ2-1	.	.	TRBV6-4	CASSVGLYNEQFF	TGTGCCAGCAGTGTGGGGTTATACAATGAGCAGTTCTTC
TRBJ1-2	.	.	TRBV9	CASSAGHRVKGYTF	TGTGCCAGCAGCGCAGGTCACAGGGTTAAGGGCTACACCTTC
TRBJ1-5	.	.	TRBV7-2	CASSLLGGLQPQHF	TGTGCCAGCAGCTTACTAGGCGGTCTTCAGCCCCAGCATTTT
TRBJ1-1	.	.	TRBV4-2	CASSRYTEAFF	TGTGCCAGCAGCCGGTACACTGAAGCTTTCTTT
TRBJ2-5	TRBD2	.	TRBV18	CASSPTAGDETQYF	TGTGCCAGCTCACCGACAGCGGGAGACGAGACCCAGTACTTC
TRBJ2-7	TRBD2	.	TRBV19	CASSILYRLAGRYEQYF	TGTGCCAGTAGTATTCTGTACCGGCTAGCGGGGCGATACGAGCAGTACTTC
TRBJ2-3	.	.	TRBV30	CACSVGDTQYF	TGTGCCTGTAGCGTGGGAGATACGCAGTATTTT
TRBJ2-1	TRBD2	.	TRBV19	CASTSRVWTSGTRNEQFF	TGTGCCAGTACGTCACGAGTTTGGACTAGCGGGACCAGGAATGAGCAGTTCTTC
TRBJ1-1	.	.	TRBV6-4	CASSESGGTEAFF	TGTGCCAGCAGTGAGTCGGGGGGCACTGAAGCTTTCTTT
TRBJ1-2	.	.	TRBV7-2	CASSLAGNNYGYTF	TGTGCCAGCAGCTTAGCCGGGAATAACTATGGCTACACCTTC
TRBJ1-3	.	.	TRBV5-1	CASSLGTVQGDTIYF	TGCGCCAGCAGCTTGGGGACCGTCCAGGGAGACACCATATATTTT
TRBJ2-3	TRBD2	.	TRBV7-8	CASSLVSPSGRFTDTQYF	TGTGCCAGCAGCTTAGTTAGTCCTAGCGGGAGGTTCACAGATACGCAGTATTTT
TRBJ1-5	.	.	TRBV10-1	CASNHSNQPQHF	TGCGCCAGCAACCATAGCAATCAGCCCCAGCATTTT
TRBJ2-1	.	.	TRBV9	CASSVGGGAGQYSYNEQFF	TGTGCCAGCAGCGTAGGAGGAGGGGCGGGACAATACTCCTACAATGAGCAGTTCTTC
TRBJ1-5	TRBD1	.	TRBV28	CASTEPNRGRGKPQHF	TGTGCCAGCACGGAACCTAACAGGGGGCGCGGGAAGCCCCAGCATTTT
TRBJ2-2	.	.	TRBV7-9	CASKPANTGELFF	TGTGCCAGCAAGCCCGCGAACACCGGGGAGCTGTTTTTT
TRBJ2-4	.	.	TRBV2	CASSEGEVQNIQYF	TGTGCCAGCAGTGAAGGGGAGGTCCAAAACATTCAGTACTTC
TRBJ2-5	.	.	TRBV5-1	CASSFAGNQETQYF	TGCGCCAGCAGCTTTGCGGGGAACCAAGAGACCCAGTACTTC
TRBJ1-4	.	.	TRBV18	CASSPGLSTEKLFF	TGTGCCAGCTCACCGGGACTGAGTACTGAAAAACTGTTTTTT
TRBJ1-5	.	.	TRBV4-1	CASSQGSSPGNQPQHF	TGCGCCAGCAGCCAAGGGAGCAGCCCAGGCAATCAGCCCCAGCATTTT
TRBJ1-4	.	.	TRBV6-1	CASSVAGRLYEKLFF	TGTGCCAGCAGTGTCGCCGGGAGACTGTATGAAAAACTGTTTTTT
TRBJ2-3	TRBD2	.	TRBV7-8	CASRFAGVGRTSTDTQYF	TGTGCCAGCAGATTCGCGGGGGTGGGCAGAACTAGCACAGATACGCAGTATTTT
TRBJ2-5	.	.	TRBV4-1	CASSQFDREGETQYF	TGCGCCAGCAGCCAGTTTGACAGGGAGGGAGAGACCCAGTACTTC
TRBJ2-2	.	.	TRBV7-2	CASSPTRRTGELFF	TGTGCCAGCAGCCCTACAAGGCGCACCGGGGAGCTGTTTTTT
TRBJ2-1	.	few	TRBV6-5	CASSYSPDRHNEQFF	TGTGCCAGCAGTTACTCCCCTGATAGACACAATGAGCAGTTCTTC
TRBJ2-5	.	.	TRBV7-8	CASSLVVGGRETQYF	TGTGCCAGCAGCCTAGTAGTCGGGGGACGAGAGACCCAGTACTTC
TRBJ2-5	TRBD1	.	TRBV28	CASSPLGQGLVKTQYF	TGTGCCAGCAGTCCGTTGGGACAGGGGTTGGTAAAGACCCAGTACTTC